This T cell receptor beta chain was obtained from a study of CD8 T cells in Susac syndrome. General observations from the study: A relatively small number of individuals underwent TCR sequencing and HLA analysis.

When the RNA was reverse transcribed, random hexamers were used with an input of roughly 0.45 to 1 ug. An immunoSEQ multiplex PCR amplified TCR beta CDR3 over 54 Vbeta and 13 Jbeta. TCRdb processed the immunoSEQ multiplex PCR reads anew with MiXCR; each CDR3 protein has one entry. Of a few hundred thousand distinct CDR3 sequences detected, more than 85% appear once; the ten largest clones hold approximately 0.13%. Sequencing of TCR beta was performed on blood CD8+ T cells and on blood CD4+ T cells. Through negative isolation, CD4+ and CD8+ T cells were obtained, while TEMRA cells were enriched using FACS. Points on this clonotype: The antigen is not known.

The CDR3 length is 15 residues. V usage is TRBV21-1 and J usage is TRBJ2-3; whether TRBD1, the table's D call, matches the DNA was not checked. TRBV21-1 is flagged as a pseudogene. This TCR derives from a human donor with multiple sclerosis. The sequenced sample was CD8+ T cells from PBMCs. In nucleotides, the CDR3 is TGTGCCAGCAGCGAAGCGAGCCCCTGCACAGATACGCAGTATTTT. Its protein is CASSEASPCTDTQYF.